What follows is one T cell receptor (beta chain) and its context. From the germline J gene comes the end of the CDR3, since the read stops 3 residues before it. The record originates from a study of T cells in women clearing cervical HPV infection. Assay used: immunoSEQ multiplex PCR; TCRdb lists only in-frame clones, some missing. This sample's table reports roughly 28,000 clones. CDR1 and CDR2 from the germline V gene are MNHNS and SASEGT. The CDR3 sequence is 15 residues long. Trimming at V came to 4 bases and at J to 0 bases, leaving 6 bases not matched to a gene. This chain joins TRBV6-1 and TRBJ2-7, with 7 bases identical to TRBD1. This TCR was sampled from a woman between 18 and 75 years old with a cervical HPV16 infection that either progressed to CIN3+ or cleared (not recorded which). The specimen was blood buffy coat. The chain's CDR3 is CASSGGQISSYEQYF. CDR3 bases read: TGTGCCAGCAGTGGGGGACAGATCAGCTCCTACGAG.